This T cell receptor (beta chain) was recorded in a study of identical twins. Study-level findings and limits: Out-of-frame alpha sequences shared by twins were enriched for low generation probability. For cord blood, abundant beta clonotypes had fewer insertions, unlike memory repertoires, which showed none. Cross-sectional statistical analysis was relied on for the conclusions, without the same donors being followed.

Template switching, a step in the protocol, added a universal primer site, and cDNA carried unique molecular identifiers. TCRdb fed the 5' RACE reads into MiXCR, producing one record per CDR3 protein. The repertoire consists of about 700,000 distinct CDR3 sequences, with 8.6% occurring once and the leading ten covering around 0.98%. In its sample, this clonotype was seen many times. As yet, its antigen is unknown. Germline V gene data show CDR1 as MNHEY and CDR2 as SVGAGI. This CDR3 has 15 residues. The junction had 5 bases not matched to a gene; V was cut back by 2 bases and J by 3 bases. The data also belong to a second study, concerning yellow fever vaccine responses in identical twins.

The V call is TRBV6-5, the J call TRBJ2-7; 9 nucleotides align to TRBD2. The source of this sequence is a woman aged 18-35 years in good health. Sequencing was carried out using PBMCs. CDR3 loop: CASSYTAGGSYEQYF. CDR3 nucleotides: TGTGCCAGCAGTTACACCGCGGGAGGGAGCTACGAGCAGTACTTC.